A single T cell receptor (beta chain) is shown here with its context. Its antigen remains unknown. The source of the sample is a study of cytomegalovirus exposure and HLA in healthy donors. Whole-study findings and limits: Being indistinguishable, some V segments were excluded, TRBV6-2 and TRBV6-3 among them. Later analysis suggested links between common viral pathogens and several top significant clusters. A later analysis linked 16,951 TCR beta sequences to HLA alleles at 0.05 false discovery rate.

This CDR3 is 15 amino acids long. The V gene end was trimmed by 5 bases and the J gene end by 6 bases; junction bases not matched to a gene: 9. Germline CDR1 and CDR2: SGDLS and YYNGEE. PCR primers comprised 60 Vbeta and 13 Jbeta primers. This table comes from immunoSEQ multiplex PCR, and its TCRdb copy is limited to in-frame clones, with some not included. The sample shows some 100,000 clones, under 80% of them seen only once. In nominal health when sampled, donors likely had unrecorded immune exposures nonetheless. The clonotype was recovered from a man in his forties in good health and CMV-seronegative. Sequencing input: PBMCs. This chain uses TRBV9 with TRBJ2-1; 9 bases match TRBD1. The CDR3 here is CASRAQGAPGNEQFF. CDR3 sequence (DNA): TGTGCCAGCAGAGCACAGGGGGCGCCTGGCAATGAGCAGTTCTTC.